The rows below give T cell receptor beta chains drawn from one sample of a study of cytomegalovirus exposure and HLA in healthy donors. Data came from immunoSEQ multiplex PCR; TCRdb stores just in-frame clones and leaves some out. The data contain approximately 150,000 clones, approximately 91% of them singletons. Material: PBMCs. The receptors were sampled from a man between 18 and 29 years old in good health and CMV-seronegative. Both conserved end residues are part of each CDR3. The listing skips clone size in some rows; elsewhere it reads once, few, many or a size class.

J gene,clone size,V gene,CDR3 protein
TRBJ2-3,NA,TRBV12-5,CASGLGGRSTDTQYF
TRBJ2-6,NA,TRBV11-2,CASSPKPGQPYSGANVLTF
TRBJ2-7,NA,TRBV7-9,CASTDSAYEQYF
TRBJ2-3,NA,TRBV5-1,CASTIGTIYGTDTQYF
TRBJ2-5,NA,TRBV18,CASSPNYGRTEETQYF
TRBJ2-5,once,TRBV7-9,CASSTSGGVQETQYF
TRBJ2-3,NA,TRBV27,CASSLYPGQLRTDTQYF
TRBJ2-7,NA,TRBV5-4,CASSQANSGGSYEQYF
TRBJ2-1,NA,TRBV27,CASSRAATSPGNEQFF
TRBJ1-1,NA,TRBV5-5,CASYGTLGMNTEAFF
TRBJ1-1,NA,TRBV9,CASSPRVNTEAFF
TRBJ1-5,NA,TRBV5-4,CASSSSGQGYNQPQHF